The text below deals with one T cell receptor beta chain. Many counts were recorded for this clonotype. The antigen it binds to is not known. Base qualities were left out, and no much larger clone turns up one base away. A case-control design nested within a healthcare worker cohort in London, UK, was used, with weekly nasopharyngeal swab PCR tests and blood sampling performed. Between 23 and 31 March 2020, the week of the UK lockdown, healthcare workers were enrolled and then followed up weekly for as long as 16 weeks. The data were taken from a study of early T cells in non-severe SARS-CoV-2 infection (dated by TCRdb to the early 2020s). Describing the broader study: Because TCR sequencing was done on bulk RNA from unsorted whole blood, the alpha and beta chains could not be paired. General study outcomes and caveats: VDJdb matching was skewed toward anti-spike CD8 responses, so virus-specific expansions were likely underestimated and private and CD4 specificities were missed.

The library was produced with 5' RACE. The instrument given in TCRdb is NextSeq 500. The TCR library protocol attached unique molecular identifiers to individual cDNA molecules to correct for sequencing error and PCR bias. Sequencing covered both TCR alpha and beta chains, and within each sample the abundances of alpha and beta sequences were tightly co-correlated. The source study handled its data this way. Decombinator V4 was used to annotate TCR sequences for V gene, J gene and CDR3. Expanded TCRs were defined as changing significantly between any two time points under a Poisson model with p below 0.0001. Abundances of TCRs were expressed as counts per million after normalisation to the total number of TCRs sequenced in each sample. TRAV1-2 paired with TRAJ12, TRAJ20 or TRAJ33 defined MAIT TCRs, while TRAV10 paired with TRAJ18 defined iNKT TCRs. A search of VDJdb, accessed on 1 November 2021, was run for TCRs annotated to CMV, EBV and SARS-CoV-2, with TCRs annotated for multiple antigens excluded. TCRdb reran the public reads through fastp at Q25 and MiXCR, keeping productive beta chains. CDR3 protein sequences are deduplicated, and each keeps its most common genes and DNA. These V and J calls originate from TCRdb's pipeline instead of the authors' own analysis. The table for this sample lists about 61,000 distinct CDR3 sequences; 10% to 12% of them were counted only once. Jointly, the top ten make up approximately 1.7% of the sample.

The CDR3 has 11 amino acids, counting the end cysteine and phenylalanine. The entry retains the CDR3 DNA only, 33 bases that are in frame from base 1. Deletion took 4 bases off V and 4 bases off J, with a span of 7 bases between the germline ends. CDR1 and CDR2 are read off the germline V gene (reference sequence) as DFQATT and SNEGSKA. Sequencing used whole blood. This receptor was identified in an adult who was a healthcare worker with PCR-confirmed SARS-CoV-2 infection or an uninfected control (not recorded which). The chain is made from TRBV20-1 and TRBJ2-5; the D segment could be TRBD1, given 6 matching bases. The DNA sequence follows: TGCAGTGCTACCAGGGGAGAGACCCAGTACTTC. This sequence encodes CSATRGETQYF.